A selection of T cell receptor beta chains follows, all from one sample in a study of OX40 agonist ivuxolimab in advanced cancers. Assay used: immunoSEQ multiplex PCR; TCRdb lists only in-frame clones, some missing. The table records 72,000 or so clones, approximately 86% of them present only once. Source: CD4+ or CD8+ T cells sorted from blood, taken in a trial of the OX40 agonist ivuxolimab. The receptors come from an adult with an advanced solid tumor such as melanoma, head and neck, liver or kidney cancer. The CDR3 runs from the conserved cysteine through the conserved F or W. D genes are given only for firm matches. Clone sizes are given selectively: once, few, many, or a class where the clone is expanded.

length	size	D	V	J	DNA	CDR3
13	NA	NA	TRBV5-8	TRBJ2-5	TGTGCCAGCAGCTCGGTCCCCTGGGAGACCCAGTACTTC	CASSSVPWETQYF
12	few	NA	TRBV30	TRBJ2-3	TGTGCCTGGAGTGTAGGCACAGATACGCAGTATTTT	CAWSVGTDTQYF
14	NA	TRBD1	TRBV5-4	TRBJ2-7	TGTGCCAGCAGCTTAGGGACAGGGAATTACGAGCAGTACTTC	CASSLGTGNYEQYF
17	NA	TRBD1	TRBV11-2	TRBJ1-1	TGTGCCAGCAGCTTAGAAAACAGGGGGCTGTTCGCCACTGAAGCTTTCTTT	CASSLENRGLFATEAFF
12	few	NA	TRBV5-4	TRBJ1-2	TGTGCCAGCAGCTTCGAGGACTATGGCTACACCTTC	CASSFEDYGYTF
15	NA	NA	TRBV30	TRBJ2-5	TGTGCCTGGAGTGTTCCGTCCCCGAGCCGGGAGACCCAGTACTTC	CAWSVPSPSRETQYF
13	NA	NA	TRBV2	TRBJ2-7	TGTGCCAGCAGTGAATGGGGGACCTACGAGCAGTACTTC	CASSEWGTYEQYF
14	NA	NA	TRBV5-4	TRBJ1-2	TGTGCCAGCAGCCCCCGGGACCGCGGCTATGGCTACACCTTC	CASSPRDRGYGYTF
13	NA	NA	TRBV27	TRBJ2-7	TGTGCCAGCAGTTTATCCCCTTCCGGGAACTGGTACTTC	CASSLSPSGNWYF
14	NA	NA	TRBV30	TRBJ2-2	TGTGCCTGGAGCATCAGGGTTGGCACCGGGGAACTGTTTTTT	CAWSIRVGTGELFF
14	NA	NA	TRBV6-5	TRBJ1-1	TGTGCCAGCAGTCAGGTGGCCGGGAACACTGAAGCTTTCTTT	CASSQVAGNTEAFF
15	NA	NA	TRBV5-6	TRBJ2-7	TGTGCCAGCAGCCTCACCGGGCCCCTCTCTCACGAGCAGTACTTC	CASSLTGPLSHEQYF
16	NA	NA	TRBV7-8	TRBJ2-7	TGTGCCAGCAGCTTATCCTGGCAGGCCCTTTCCTACGAGCAGTACTTC	CASSLSWQALSYEQYF
18	NA	NA	TRBV5-1	TRBJ1-3	TGCGCCAGCAGCTTCGGGGGGCTCCAAGGACGGCCTGGAAACACCATATATTTT	CASSFGGLQGRPGNTIYF
15	few	TRBD1	TRBV7-3	TRBJ2-2	TGTGCCAGCAGCCCCTTCAACAGGGGTGCCGGGGAGCTGTTTTTT	CASSPFNRGAGELFF
15	NA	NA	TRBV5-6	TRBJ2-3	TGTGCCAGCAGCTTGTCTGGGGTGGGCACAGATACGCAGTATTTT	CASSLSGVGTDTQYF
16	NA	TRBD2	TRBV5-4	TRBJ2-7	TGTGCCAGCAGCTTTGGGGGAGTAGCGGGAACATACGAGCAGTACTTC	CASSFGGVAGTYEQYF
13	NA	NA	TRBV5-1	TRBJ1-1	TGCGCCAGCAGCCCGAGTACTAACACTGAAGCTTTCTTT	CASSPSTNTEAFF
16	NA	NA	TRBV5-5	TRBJ1-2	TGTGCCAGCAGACTGGCGGGGTCGGCTTGGAACTATGGCTACACCTTC	CASRLAGSAWNYGYTF
13	NA	NA	TRBV5-5	TRBJ1-1	TGTGCCAGCAGCTCGCACAGGGACACTGAAGCTTTCTTT	CASSSHRDTEAFF
15	NA	NA	TRBV6-1	TRBJ1-1	TGTGCCAGCAGCGGAAACGGGGCTCTGAACACTGAAGCTTTCTTT	CASSGNGALNTEAFF
16	NA	TRBD1	TRBV5-6	TRBJ2-7	TGTGCCAGCAGCCCTTCTGTCCAGGGGGTTCGATACGAGCAGTACTTC	CASSPSVQGVRYEQYF
15	NA	TRBD1	TRBV28	TRBJ1-1	TGTGCCAGCAGTGGATCCGGGACAGCGAACACTGAAGCTTTCTTT	CASSGSGTANTEAFF
13	NA	NA	TRBV5-1	TRBJ2-3	TGCGCCAGCAGCGGAAACCTCCCAGATACGCAGTATTTT	CASSGNLPDTQYF
16	NA	NA	TRBV7-2	TRBJ2-7	TGTGCCAGCAGCTTGATAAGCCGGGGGTCTAAATACGAGCAGTACTTC	CASSLISRGSKYEQYF
13	NA	TRBD1	TRBV5-1	TRBJ2-2	TGCGCCAGCGGGACAGGGAACACCGGGGAGCTGTTTTTT	CASGTGNTGELFF
12	NA	NA	TRBV28	TRBJ1-1	TGTGCCAGCAGCTCGGGGCTTTATGAAGCTTTCTTT	CASSSGLYEAFF
14	NA	NA	TRBV5-1	TRBJ1-1	TGCGCCAGCAGCGAAAGGCGGGTGAACACTGAAGCTTTCTTT	CASSERRVNTEAFF
15	NA	TRBD2	TRBV7-3	TRBJ2-7	TGTGCCAGCAGCCTCCGGGGAGGGATTTCCTACGAGCAGTACTTC	CASSLRGGISYEQYF